This T cell receptor beta chain was identified during a study of CD8+ T cells in alopecia areata. Across the study: The study gave treated patients oral tofacitinib at 5 to 10 mg twice daily.

Reverse transcribed after extraction, RNA yielded cDNA as the sequencing template. Data came from immunoSEQ multiplex PCR; TCRdb stores just in-frame clones and leaves some out. Of about 210,000 clones listed, more than 55% were seen once; the top ten hold around 1.2%. CDR1 SQVTM and CDR2 ANQGSEA come from the germline V gene. V was trimmed by 7 bases and J by 4 bases, leaving 13 bases between them. There are 12 residues in the CDR3. Treatment meaning: oral pan-JAK inhibitor, 5-10 mg twice daily. This specimen was CD4+ T cells sorted from blood, taken around week 44, from a patient treated with tofacitinib. The chain employs TRBV29-1 and TRBJ1-2; D gene uncertain. The clonotype originates from a human donor with alopecia areata. Here the CDR3 reads CSASETLYGYTF. The CDR3 DNA follows: TGCAGCGCCAGCGAGACACTCTATGGCTACACCTTC.